This entry lists 24 T cell receptor beta chains sequenced from one sample in a study of regulatory T cells in long-lasting Graves disease. Building of the TCR beta libraries involved iRepertoire HTBI primers and Arm-PCR of CDR3 regions. TCRdb fed the multiplex PCR reads into MiXCR, producing one record per CDR3 protein. Of 550,000 to 700,000 distinct CDR3 sequences listed, about 16% are singletons. Time point given: newly diagnosed GD, antithyroid drugs for less than 3 months. PBMCs provided the RNA from which the TCR library was made. The data were also submitted as part of a second study, on T cells in Graves' hyperthyroidism and ophthalmopathy.

Sequences were derived from peripheral blood mononuclear cells (PBMCs), sampled at new diagnosis, from a patient treated with antithyroid drugs. The receptors originated from a man aged 18 to 35 with Graves disease.

The chain is built from TRBV9 and TRBJ2-1, with D possibly matching TRBD1 (6 bases). Germline-derived CDR1 and CDR2 are SGDLS and YYNGEE. The CDR3 has 14 amino acids. The germline V and J ends were trimmed by 3 bases and 7 bases, with 14 bases remaining between them. CDR3 loop: CASSATGRWNEQFF. The DNA for the CDR3 is TGTGCCAGCAGCGCGACAGGTCGGTGGAATGAGCAGTTCTTC.

This clonotype appeared many times. The V and J genes are TRBV20-1 and TRBJ2-1; either TRBD1 or TRBD2 may supply D (5 bases each). Germline V lookup: CDR1 DFQATT, CDR2 SNEGSKA (reference sequence). V dropped 8 bases and J dropped 3 bases, with 17 bases sitting between them. This CDR3 has 14 amino acids. The CDR3 sequence is CSSPGTGIYNEQFF. The CDR3 region has the DNA TGCAGTTCCCCCGGGACGGGGATCTACAATGAGCAGTTCTTC.

Concerning this clonotype itself: This may come from a read error, since a much larger clone is one base off. The DNA is left out, because the CDR3 cannot be placed on it with certainty; the CDR3 is given as TCRdb lists it. The genes are TRBV29-1 and TRBJ2-7; the D segment call TRBD1 is taken from the table without a DNA check. Germline lookup yields CDR1 SQVTM and CDR2 ANQGSEA. The CDR3 has 21 residues if both end residues are counted. The CDR3: CRGRAGDRDLRAVLRTYEQYF.

Ten or more counts support this clonotype. The chain carries TRBV5-1 and TRBJ2-7; tentative D call: TRBD1 (6 bases). V was cut by 3 bases and J by 5 bases, with 15 bases left in between. Per the germline V gene, CDR1 is SGHRS and CDR2 is YFSETQ. There are 14 residues in the CDR3. The CDR3 sequence is CASSYRGQYHEQYF. The CDR3 DNA sequence: TGCGCCAGCAGCTACAGAGGACAGTACCACGAGCAGTACTTC. The full variable domain, in which reference TRBV5-1 and TRBJ2-7 provide the parts outside the CDR3, is KAGVTQTPRYLIKTRGQQVTLSCSPISGHRSVSWYQQTPGQGLQFLFEYFSETQRNKGNFPGRFSGRQFSNSRSEMNVSTLELGDSALYLCASSYRGQYHEQYFGPGTRLTVT.

This chain connects TRBV11-3 to TRBJ2-1; TRBD2 matches at 11 bases. Germline trimming cut 5 bases from V and 0 bases from J; bases unmatched to any gene: 18. The germline gives CDR1 SGHNT, CDR2 YENEEA. This CDR3 has 21 residues. In DNA, the CDR3 is TGTGCCAGCAGCGCTGGGATGGAACTAGCGGGAGTGGGTAGCTCCTACAATGAGCAGTTCTTC. This encodes CASSAGMELAGVGSSYNEQFF.

This clonotype was found many times. The chain combines TRBV7-9 with TRBJ2-1, with D possibly matching TRBD2 (6 bases). CDR3 length: 15 amino acids. V lost 1 base to trimming and J lost 6 bases, with 13 bases between them. CDR1 SEHNR and CDR2 FQNEAQ come from the germline V gene (reference sequence). The CDR3 loop is CASSLGGSGGNEQFF. The CDR3, as DNA: TGTGCCAGCAGCTTAGGAGGATCCGGGGGCAATGAGCAGTTCTTC.

This clonotype has a handful of counts. The rearrangement uses TRBV28 and TRBJ1-3, with 8 bases lining up with TRBD1. V lost 5 bases and J lost 2; bases outside the gene matches: 17. This CDR3 spans 19 amino acids. Germline V lookup: CDR1 MDHEN, CDR2 SYDVKM. The CDR3 nucleotides read TGTGCCAGCAGTCATTCTTTTTCACAGGGGGTAGTAGCTGGAAACACCATATATTTT. Its translation is CASSHSFSQGVVAGNTIYF.

This rearrangement joins TRBV7-9 to TRBJ1-2; 9 bases are a match to TRBD1. Losses at the gene ends were 5 bases for V and 6 bases for J; bases not matched to a gene: 7. The V gene's germline CDR1 is SEHNR and CDR2 FQNEAQ (reference sequence). This CDR3 is built from 14 residues. In DNA, the CDR3 is TGTGCCAGCAGCCTGGACAGGGGAGTCCATGGCTACACCTTC. It yields the protein CASSLDRGVHGYTF.

In this sample, this clonotype turned up many times. This sequence joins TRBV7-9 and TRBJ2-7; D call uncertain. CDR3 length equals 15 residues. Trimming left V 2 bases short and J 5 bases short, with 16 bases between. Per the germline V gene, CDR1 is SEHNR and CDR2 is FQNEAQ (reference sequence). CDR3: CASSLSSGRNDEQYF. DNA of the CDR3: TGTGCCAGCAGCTTAAGTTCCGGCAGGAACGACGAGCAGTACTTC.

This clonotype was counted ten times or more. The chain uses TRBV2 and TRBJ2-3; 7 bases line up with TRBD2. After removal of 8 bases from V and 2 bases from J, the junction contained 4 bases not matched to a gene. This CDR3 has 13 amino acids. The germline gives CDR1 SNHLY, CDR2 FYNNEI. In DNA, the CDR3 is TGTGCCAGCGGACTAGGGATCACAGATACGCAGTATTTT. Translated: CASGLGITDTQYF.

There are a few counts of this clonotype. This chain uses TRBV25-1 with TRBJ1-1, with 7 bases identical to TRBD1. The CDR3 loop spans 15 amino acids. V was pared by 3 bases and J by 1 base, with 5 bases of the junction left unmatched. The germline V gene encodes CDR1 MGHDK and CDR2 SYGVNS. CDR3 coding DNA: TGTGCCAGCAGTGATCGACAGGGAGGGAACACTGAAGCTTTCTTT. It yields the protein CASSDRQGGNTEAFF.

Many counts were recorded for this clonotype. The V and J genes are TRBV11-2 and TRBJ2-2, with D perhaps matching TRBD1 (5 bases). CDR1 and CDR2 (germline): SGHAT, FQNNGV. Deletions cut 5 bases from V and 3 bases from J, with 16 bases between. CDR3 length equals 16 residues. The CDR3, as DNA: TGTGCCAGCAGCCTCTTGGAAGGGGCCGACACCGGGGAGCTGTTTTTT. As protein: CASSLLEGADTGELFF.

This chain joins TRBV3-1 and TRBJ2-3, with TRBD2 as a possible D gene (6 bases). V lost 6 bases and J lost 8, with 9 bases in between. The length of the CDR3 is 11 residues. From germline, CDR1 is LGHDT and CDR2 YNNKEL (reference sequence). CDR3 loop: CASRRDLTQYF. The DNA of the CDR3 is TGTGCCAGCAGGCGGGACCTTACGCAGTATTTT.

The V gene is TRBV6-9, the J gene TRBJ1-2; a possible D gene is TRBD1 (5 bases). Germline CDR1 MNHGY, CDR2 SVAAGI. There are 14 residues in the CDR3. Trimming stripped 3 bases from V and 3 bases from J, with 11 bases between. The CDR3 region has the DNA TGTGCCAGCAGTTACGGGGGGGGGGACTATGGCTACACCTTC. Its protein product is CASSYGGGDYGYTF.

This clonotype showed up many times. The rearrangement joins TRBV27 to TRBJ2-2; D unresolved. Trimming took 0 bases from V and 6 from J, leaving 8 bases between them. This CDR3 contains 14 residues. CDR1 MNHEY and CDR2 SMNVEV come from the germline V gene (reference sequence). CDR3 coding DNA: TGTGCCAGCAGTTTATCCCGACTGGCCGGGGAGCTGTTTTTT. Protein product: CASSLSRLAGELFF.

V usage is TRBV27 and J usage is TRBJ1-1; TRBD1 agrees at 9 bases. CDR1 and CDR2 from the germline V gene are MNHEY and SMNVEV (reference sequence). V shed 5 bases, J shed 2 bases, and the junction held 6 bases outside the gene matches. The CDR3 length is 15 residues. The CDR3 sequence: CASSPLDRGNTEAFF. CDR3 nucleotides: TGTGCCAGCAGTCCGCTGGACAGGGGTAACACTGAAGCTTTCTTT.

This clonotype was seen many times. The gene calls are TRBV6-2 or TRBV6-3 and TRBJ2-5, with D possibly being TRBD2 (6 bases). The CDR3 has 13 residues. The germline CDR1 and CDR2 sequences are MNHEY and SVGEGT. Deletions cut 6 bases from V and 1 base from J, with 9 bases between. The CDR3 sequence: CASRTGGQETQYF. In DNA form, the CDR3 reads TGTGCCAGCAGAACCGGGGGCCAAGAGACCCAGTACTTC.

This clonotype was detected a few times. The CDR3 sequence: CASRAANSGNTIYF. The CDR3 region has the DNA TGTGCCAGCAGGGCGGCCAACTCTGGAAACACCATATATTTT. The chain joins TRBV6-1 to TRBJ1-3; D gene ambiguous. This CDR3 has 14 residues. Trimming stripped 6 bases from V and 0 bases from J, with 9 bases between. The germline gives CDR1 MNHNS, CDR2 SASEGT.

This clonotype was counted once. J is TRBJ2-2 and V is TRBV4-1, with 7 bases matching TRBD1. Germline V CDR1 and CDR2: MGHRA, YSYEKL. The CDR3 is made up of 17 amino acids. V lost 0 bases and J lost 4; bases outside the gene matches: 8. The CDR3 bases are TGCGCCAGCAGCCAAGATCTTTGGACAGGACCCACCGGGGAGCTGTTTTTT. The encoded protein is CASSQDLWTGPTGELFF.

This clonotype came up many times. Germline and junction disagree at one end, which may indicate a read error. The chain recombines TRBV5-1 with TRBJ2-2; TRBD1 matches at 7 bases. Germline V gene lookup returns CDR1 SGHRS and CDR2 YFSETQ. CDR3 size: 15 residues. In DNA form, the CDR3 reads TGTGCCAGCAGCTCGACAGGGCAGGGCACCGGGGAGCTGTTTTTT. Residues: CASSSTGQGTGELFF.

This clonotype was seen a few times. This sequence joins TRBV29-1 and TRBJ2-1, with D perhaps TRBD1 (6 bases). V gave up 4 bases and J gave up 0 bases, with 13 bases separating them. The CDR3 sequence is 15 residues long. Germline CDR1 reads SQVTM; CDR2 reads ANQGSEA. This CDR3 is CSVGGGIGSYNEQFF. The CDR3 nucleotides are TGCAGCGTTGGAGGGGGAATAGGCTCCTACAATGAGCAGTTCTTC.

The rearrangement links TRBV12-3 or TRBV12-4 to TRBJ2-3; maybe TRBD2 (6 bases). The germline V and J ends were trimmed by 5 bases and 10 bases, with 16 bases remaining between them. CDR3 length equals 13 residues. The DNA of the CDR3 is TGTGCCAGCAGTACTAGCAGGGTAGGGGCGCAGTATTTT. Translation gives CASSTSRVGAQYF.

In its sample, this clonotype was seen a few times. The J gene is TRBJ2-2, the V gene TRBV7-9; no reliable D call. V was cut by 5 bases and J by 7 bases, with 5 bases left in between. Germline CDR1 is SEHNR and CDR2 is FQNEAQ (reference sequence). This CDR3 is 11 amino acids long. CDR3 DNA sequence: TGTGCCAGCAGCGCTAGCGGGGAGCTGTTTTTT. It translates to CASSASGELFF.

The chain combines TRBV16 with TRBJ2-7; 9 bases map to TRBD1. Germline CDR1 and CDR2: KGHSY and FQNENV. This CDR3 has 16 residues. V lost 4 bases to trimming and J lost 2 bases; unmatched junction nucleotides: 9. Written as DNA, the CDR3 is TGTGCCAGCAGCCCCCTTGTGGGACAGGGTCCCTACGAGCAGTACTTC. It encodes CASSPLVGQGPYEQYF.